This T cell receptor beta chain was found in a study of blood T cell repertoires in COVID-19 (dated by TCRdb to 2018 to 2020). Concerning the study at large: Samples covering the acute and convalescent phases of COVID-19 were provided by collaborators in the United States, Italy and Spain. The material from the prospective study consisted of cDNA or gDNA derived from T cells, B-cell-depleted T cells, or PBMCs. Subjects who had been exposed to COVID-19, were actively infected with it, or had recovered from it provided the deeply sampled blood TCRbeta repertoires that made up the dataset. A freely available public database, intended as a resource for researchers studying the immune response to SARS-CoV-2, is where the repertoires were released. The samples were drawn from the first 160 participants of the ongoing ImmuneRACE study and from 1,254 subjects provided by 6 global collaborators. Sample metadata almost always included a de-identified subject ID, COVID-19 status, age in years and sex. HLA class I and class II types, where available, came from metadata supplied by the sample provider rather than from assay-based typing. The investigation overall reported the following: How much clinical and demographic metadata was included differed by source and by participant, and the metadata was provided uncurated.

The immunoSEQ Assay, a bias-controlled multiplex PCR, was used to amplify TCRbeta CDR3 regions from genomic DNA. The study's processing was this. Nucleated cell counts per sample were estimated from amplification of reference gene primers within the assay. To quantify the absolute abundance of each unique TCRbeta CDR3 rearrangement, sequence reads were collapsed and filtered. Productive Simpson clonality was computed per sample as the square root of Simpson's diversity index over productive rearrangements. Held by TCRdb, this immuneACCESS table contains in-frame sequences only and omits some clones. Under half of the omission traces to an unresolved V gene where checked; the cause of the rest is unknown. The D gene and trimming were derived from the DNA, and the V and J assignments and clone size from that table. A total of approximately 250,000 clones appear in this sample, around 88% of them only once. The ten largest clones take up more than 3.5% of the sample.

Participants in the prospective study were enrolled through a virtual design, were aged 18 to 89 years, and lived in about two dozen United States geographic areas. In the prospective study, participants were assigned to cohorts based on the clinical history participants reported in a screening survey and a study questionnaire. Recovered participants in ImmuneRACE Cohort 3 were defined by two consecutive negative NP/OP PCR tests, clearance by a healthcare professional, or resolution of symptoms. Mobile phlebotomists in the prospective study collected whole blood, serum and a nasopharyngeal or oropharyngeal swab from every participant. Participants in the prospective study had the option to provide additional blood draws and questionnaires over a 2-month period. Before DNA extraction, blood samples from the prospective study were shipped at room temperature or frozen. From the cysteine up to the phenylalanine, the CDR3 has a length of 16 residues. CDR3 DNA only is kept here, 48 bases in frame from base 1. The germline V gene supplies CDR1 SGHTA and CDR2 FQGTGA. Clipping removes 4 bases from V and 8 bases from J, with 12 as the unmatched junction base count.

This clone was recorded only once. Its antigen is not yet known. Per-base qualities were not stored, and no clone one base away is much larger. This sequence uses TRBV7-3 and TRBJ2-1; the central 9 bases match TRBD2. The sequence was collected from a woman under 40 who had recovered from COVID-19. Sequencing was carried out using PBMCs or T cells enriched from blood (not recorded which). This receptor has the CDR3 CASSYLVREGFHEQFF. The DNA sequence is as follows: TGTGCCAGCAGCTACCTTGTGCGGGAGGGCTTCCATGAGCAGTTCTTC.